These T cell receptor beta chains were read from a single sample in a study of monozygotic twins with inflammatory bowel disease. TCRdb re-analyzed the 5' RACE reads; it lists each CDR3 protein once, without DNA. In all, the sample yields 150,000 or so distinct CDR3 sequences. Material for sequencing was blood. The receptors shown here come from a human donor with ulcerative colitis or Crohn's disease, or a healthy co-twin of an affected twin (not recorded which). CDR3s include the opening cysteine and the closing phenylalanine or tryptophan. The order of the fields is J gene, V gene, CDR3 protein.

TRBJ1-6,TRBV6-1,CASSEAGGSSPLHF
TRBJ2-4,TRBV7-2,CASSSSGGKAKNIQYF
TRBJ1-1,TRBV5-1,CASSSMSGGNTEAFF
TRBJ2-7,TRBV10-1,CASSVSSGKFNEQYF
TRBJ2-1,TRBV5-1,CASSLVQGLAGGNEQFF
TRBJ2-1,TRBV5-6,CASSEGASGRYNEQFF
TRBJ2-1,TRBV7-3,CASSLTGTSVDEQFF
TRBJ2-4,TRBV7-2,CASSPQTGLANIQYF
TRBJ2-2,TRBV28,CASRVGGRLEELFF
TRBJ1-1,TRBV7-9,CASSNNLDRTEAFF
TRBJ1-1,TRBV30,CAWRPVNTEAFF